The entry below gives a single TCR beta chain sequence along with its context. What it recognizes is unknown. The CDR3 runs 14 residues. V lost 2 bases to trimming and J lost 8 bases, with 12 bases between them. Germline values: CDR1 LNHDA, CDR2 SQIVND (reference sequence). This record comes from a study of OX40 agonist ivuxolimab in advanced cancers. Study information: Participants could have had prior anti-PD-1, anti-PD-L1 or anti-CTLA-4 therapy, and roughly 39% had some. Study-level results: With doses of 0.1 to 3.0 mg/kg, CD4+ and CD8+ blood T cells had undergone clonal expansion by week 6.

The data were produced by immunoSEQ multiplex PCR, yet TCRdb's version contains in-frame clones alone and is incomplete. The data show around 50,000 clones, roughly nine tenths seen once. The chain joins TRBV19 to TRBJ1-4; D perhaps matches TRBD1 (5 bases). This TCR was recovered from an adult with an advanced solid tumor such as melanoma, head and neck, liver or kidney cancer. The source material was CD4+ or CD8+ T cells sorted from blood, sampled in a trial of the OX40 agonist ivuxolimab. CDR3 in DNA: TGTGCCAGTAGTATATACGGGGCAGGGGAAAAACTGTTTTTT. Its protein is CASSIYGAGEKLFF.